These 32 T cell receptor beta chains were sequenced from one sample in a study of neoadjuvant anti-PD-1 for oral cavity cancer. Data came from immunoSEQ multiplex PCR; TCRdb stores just in-frame clones and leaves some out. The table shows 7,000 to 8,000 clones, with about 54% occurring only once. Source: tumor tissue, taken before nivolumab (anti-PD-1) treatment. These receptors were collected from a person aged 35-79 years with oral cavity squamous cell carcinoma.

The table lists this clone with a few counts. The gene calls are TRBV27 and TRBJ2-2; no clear D. Germline CDR1 MNHEY, CDR2 SMNVEV (reference sequence). The CDR3 has 12 residues. V was clipped by 0 bases and J by 7 bases, with 3 bases between them. In DNA form, the CDR3 reads TGTGCCAGCAGTTTATCTTTCGGGGAGCTGTTTTTT. The encoded protein is CASSLSFGELFF.

The chain is built from TRBV2 and TRBJ2-3, with D possibly TRBD2 on 6 matching bases. The CDR3 is made up of 15 amino acids. In germline, CDR1 is SNHLY, CDR2 FYNNEI. V lost 10 bases to trimming and J lost 2 bases, with 19 bases between them. For the CDR3, the DNA is TGTGCCACCAGCCTAACTGCGGGGCCCACAGATACGCAGTATTTT. It is translated as CATSLTAGPTDTQYF.

The chain links TRBV5-1 to TRBJ1-1; the D is unclear. This CDR3 has 15 amino acids. Trimming shortened V by 4 bases and J by 0 bases, and 13 bases separated the two germline ends. Germline CDR1 and CDR2: SGHRS and YFSETQ. This CDR3 reads CASSMEPSMNTEAFF. For the CDR3, the DNA is TGCGCCAGCAGCATGGAACCTTCCATGAACACTGAAGCTTTCTTT.

CDR3 coding DNA: TGTGCCAGTAATCGGCTTCGTAACGACGGGGAGCTGTTTTTT. It yields the protein CASNRLRNDGELFF. The rearrangement uses TRBV19 and TRBJ2-2; unclear D gene. The CDR3 totals 14 residues. Trimming shortened V by 7 bases and J by 7 bases, and 16 bases separated the two germline ends. Germline CDR1 reads LNHDA; CDR2 reads SQIVND (reference sequence).

The chain employs TRBV27 and TRBJ1-1, with D unresolved. The germline V gene has CDR1 MNHEY and CDR2 SMNVEV (reference sequence). V lost 3 bases to trimming and J lost 3 bases, with 11 bases between them. The CDR3 covers 14 residues. CDR3 coding DNA: TGTGCCAGCAGTTTGGGCGGGGTTGACACTGAAGCTTTCTTT. As protein: CASSLGGVDTEAFF.

This clone was seen a handful of times. This chain joins TRBV19 and TRBJ2-7; D might be TRBD2 (6 bases). Germline values: CDR1 LNHDA, CDR2 SQIVND (reference sequence). The CDR3 is 13 amino acids. The V gene lost 6 bases and the J gene lost 2 bases, with 11 bases spanning the gap. CDR3 in amino acids: CASSYGLTYEQYF. CDR3 bases: TGTGCCAGTAGCTACGGACTAACCTACGAGCAGTACTTC.

The J gene is TRBJ2-1, the V gene TRBV19; TRBD1 agrees at 9 bases. V lost 2 bases and J lost 8; bases outside the gene matches: 7. CDR1 LNHDA and CDR2 SQIVND come from the germline V gene (reference sequence). There are 15 residues in the CDR3. The CDR3, as DNA: TGTGCCAGTAGTATATCCTCAACAGGGGGCGATGAGCAGTTCTTC. Protein sequence: CASSISSTGGDEQFF.

This sequence joins TRBV4-2 and TRBJ2-7, with D possibly TRBD2 on 6 matching bases. CDR3 length: 15 residues. V was trimmed by 0 bases and J by 4 bases, leaving 13 bases between them. Germline assignment: CDR1 LGHNA and CDR2 YNFKEQ. The CDR3 DNA reads as TGTGCCAGCAGCCAAGATGAGGAGGGCAGATACGAGCAGTACTTC. Translation gives CASSQDEEGRYEQYF.

V and J are TRBV29-1 and TRBJ2-1, with TRBD2 matching over 10 bases. V lost 3 bases to trimming and J lost 7 bases; unmatched junction nucleotides: 9. Germline V gene lookup returns CDR1 SQVTM and CDR2 ANQGSEA. The CDR3 runs to 15 residues. For the CDR3, the DNA is TGCAGCGTTGACGGAGCGGGGGGGCCGAGGAATGAGCAGTTCTTC. Amino acids: CSVDGAGGPRNEQFF.

V and J are TRBV7-9 and TRBJ2-7; D is undetermined. Trimming removed 4 bases at V and 3 bases at J, with 13 bases between. Looked up from germline, CDR1 is SEHNR and CDR2 is FQNEAQ (reference sequence). The CDR3 sequence is 14 residues long. CDR3 sequence: CASSSPTLYYEQYF. CDR3 sequence (DNA): TGTGCCAGCAGCTCTCCGACACTCTACTACGAGCAGTACTTC. Full variable domain (missing parts from reference TRBV7-9 and TRBJ2-7): DTGVSQNPRHKITKRGQNVTFRCDPISEHNRLYWYRQTLGQGPEFLTYFQNEAQLEKSRLLSDRFSAERPKGSFSTLEIQRTEQGDSAMYLCASSSPTLYYEQYFGPGTRLTVT.

Comment on this clone: Mismatch with germline at one junction end may stem from a read error. This CDR3 is also generated by other DNA sequences in the sample. The chain uses TRBV10-1 and TRBJ2-6; possibly TRBD1 for D (5 bases). The CDR3 contains 18 residues. Germline V lookup: CDR1 WNHNN, CDR2 SYGVQD (reference sequence). Here the CDR3 reads CASSDTLGANSGANVLTF. The CDR3 DNA is TGCGCCAGCAGTGATACCTTAGGGGCGAACTCTGGGGCCAACGTCCTAACTTTC.

The CDR3 here is CASSYQQGAGEQYF. The CDR3 nucleotides are TGTGCCAGCAGTTACCAACAGGGGGCGGGCGAGCAGTACTTC. The chain couples TRBV6-5 to TRBJ2-7, with 9 positions matching TRBD1. V shed 2 bases and J 6 bases; nucleotides not matched to a gene: 5. Germline loops: CDR1 MNHEY, CDR2 SVGAGI. This CDR3 spans 14 amino acids.

The chain couples TRBV5-1 to TRBJ2-4, with D uncertain. Germline lookup yields CDR1 SGHRS and CDR2 YFSETQ. The CDR3 has 15 residues. V was cut by 4 bases and J by 3 bases, with 14 bases left in between. The CDR3, as DNA: TGCGCCAGCAGCGCCCTTGGGGTGGGCAAAAACATTCAGTACTTC. Amino acids: CASSALGVGKNIQYF.

This sequence joins TRBV28 and TRBJ1-5; no clear D. Germline V CDR1 and CDR2: MDHEN, SYDVKM. The CDR3 spans 12 residues. V lost 6 bases to trimming and J lost 5 bases, with 8 bases between them. The CDR3 coding sequence is TGTGCCAGCAGGTCTTTTGATCAGCCCCAGCATTTT. Protein: CASRSFDQPQHF.

CDR3: CATSSDRGIHGYTF. In DNA, the CDR3 is TGTGCCACCAGCTCGGACAGGGGGATCCATGGCTACACCTTC. This chain connects TRBV15 to TRBJ1-2; TRBD1 aligns across 10 bases. Losses at the gene ends were 5 bases for V and 6 bases for J; bases not matched to a gene: 6. The CDR3 runs to 14 residues. Germline CDR1 is LNHNV and CDR2 is YYDKDF (reference sequence).

V usage is TRBV28 and J usage is TRBJ1-5, with 7 bases lining up with TRBD1. Germline values: CDR1 MDHEN, CDR2 SYDVKM. This CDR3 contains 16 residues. The V gene end was trimmed by 5 bases and the J gene end by 3 bases; junction bases not matched to a gene: 10. CDR3: CASSPLDRVNNQPQHF. As DNA, the CDR3 is TGTGCCAGCAGTCCTCTTGACAGGGTAAACAATCAGCCCCAGCATTTT.

The chain combines TRBV27 with TRBJ2-1, with TRBD2 matching over 10 bases. The CDR3 is made up of 17 amino acids. Germline-derived CDR1 and CDR2 are MNHEY and SMNVEV (reference sequence). With 1 base clipped from V and 2 bases from J, the junction kept 5 bases outside the gene matches. CDR3 residues: CASSLLLSGRTYNEQFF. The CDR3 DNA is TGTGCCAGCAGTTTATTACTTAGCGGGAGGACCTACAATGAGCAGTTCTTC.

This clone has more than one count but fewer than ten. This sequence joins TRBV6-6 and TRBJ2-7; perhaps TRBD2 as D (6 bases). From germline, CDR1 is MNHNY and CDR2 SVGAGI (reference sequence). V gave up 0 bases and J gave up 6 bases, with 9 bases separating them. The CDR3 is 13 residues long. The CDR3 loop reads CASSYSRRVEQYF. CDR3 coding DNA: TGTGCCAGCAGTTACTCGAGGAGGGTCGAGCAGTACTTC.

The J gene is TRBJ2-3, the V gene TRBV6-4, with 8 bases matching TRBD1. Germline CDR1 and CDR2: MRHNA and SNTAGT. The CDR3 loop spans 13 amino acids. J gave up 5 bases and V 6 bases, and 4 bases lay outside the gene matches. The CDR3 nucleotides read TGTGCCAGCAGCCGGGACAGGCAAGATACGCAGTATTTT. Translated, it gives CASSRDRQDTQYF.

This chain links TRBV7-3 with TRBJ1-1, with D possibly TRBD1 on 5 matching bases. Trimming cost V 8 bases and J 1 base, with 11 bases left between them. Germline CDR1 SGHTA, CDR2 FQGTGA. The CDR3 loop spans 13 amino acids. CDR3 in DNA: TGTGCCAGCCGGGGACTCCCGAACACTGAAGCTTTCTTT. It specifies CASRGLPNTEAFF.

This chain joins TRBV2 and TRBJ2-3; TRBD1 aligns across 9 bases. Germline CDR1 and CDR2: SNHLY and FYNNEI. CDR3 size: 15 residues. V trimming: 7 bases; J trimming: 5 bases; junction bases outside the gene matches: 10. DNA of the CDR3: TGTGCCAGCATTCCGGACAGGGGAGCAATAGATACGCAGTATTTT. Its protein product is CASIPDRGAIDTQYF.

V usage is TRBV7-2 and J usage is TRBJ1-1; D unclear. The CDR3 is made up of 15 amino acids. Germline assignment: CDR1 SGHTA and CDR2 FQGNSA. V lost 2 bases to trimming and J lost 1 base, with 11 bases between them. The CDR3 DNA follows: TGTGCCAGCAGCTTATGGGCGGGGTCGAACACTGAAGCTTTCTTT. This sequence encodes CASSLWAGSNTEAFF.

V usage is TRBV9 and J usage is TRBJ1-2; perhaps TRBD1 as D (6 bases). Looked up from germline, CDR1 is SGDLS and CDR2 is YYNGEE. Trimming removed 0 bases at V and 4 bases at J, with 13 bases between. The CDR3 is 15 residues long. The CDR3, as DNA: TGTGCCAGCAGCGTAGTAGAGACAGGAGGCTATGGCTACACCTTC. Protein: CASSVVETGGYGYTF.

By sample fraction, this clone is large. The chain uses TRBV6-5 and TRBJ1-4; tentatively, D is TRBD1 (5 bases). Germline lookup yields CDR1 MNHEY and CDR2 SVGAGI. Trimming shortened V by 6 bases and J by 8 bases, and 16 bases separated the two germline ends. This CDR3 region has 14 residues. This CDR3 is CASSPGITGEKLFF. DNA for the CDR3: TGTGCCAGCAGCCCAGGGATCACGGGAGAAAAACTGTTTTTT.

This sequence joins TRBV7-9 and TRBJ2-3; 14 bases agree with TRBD2. In germline, CDR1 is SEHNR, CDR2 FQNEAQ (reference sequence). The CDR3 is 18 amino acids. Unmatched junction bases numbered 10, after V lost 5 bases and J lost 3 bases. CDR3: CASSPPLGLAGVTDTQYF. The CDR3 DNA follows: TGTGCCAGCAGCCCTCCCCTGGGACTAGCGGGGGTTACAGATACGCAGTATTTT.

The chain carries TRBV21-1 and TRBJ2-7; the D call in the table, TRBD2, was not verified against the DNA. TRBV21-1 is tagged as a pseudogene. The CDR3 covers 19 residues. DNA of the CDR3: TGTGCCAGCAGCAAAGGAGGGGGGACTAGCGGGAGGGCCAAGTACGAGCAGTACTTC. Translation: CASSKGGGTSGRAKYEQYF.

The rearrangement joins TRBV7-2 to TRBJ1-5, with unresolved D. Trimming cost V 2 bases and J 2 bases, with 7 bases left between them. Per the germline V gene, CDR1 is SGHTA and CDR2 is FQGNSA. This CDR3 is 14 amino acids long. The CDR3 here is CASSLSTGNQPQHF. The CDR3 DNA sequence: TGTGCCAGCAGCTTAAGTACAGGCAATCAGCCCCAGCATTTT.

J is TRBJ1-4 and V is TRBV27; TRBD1 is a possible D gene (6 bases). Per the germline V gene, CDR1 is MNHEY and CDR2 is SMNVEV (reference sequence). This CDR3 comprises 14 residues. Trimming left V 4 bases short and J 8 bases short, with 14 bases between. CDR3 amino acids: CASSYYRDGEKLFF. CDR3 nucleotides: TGTGCCAGCAGTTATTACAGGGACGGCGAAAAACTGTTTTTT. Filled out from reference TRBV27 and TRBJ1-4, the complete variable domain reads EAQVTQNPRYLITVTGKKLTVTCSQNMNHEYMSWYRQDPGLGLRQIYYSMNVEVTDKGDVPEGYKVSRKEKRNFPLILESPSPNQTSLYFCASSYYRDGEKLFFGSGTQLSVL.

This clone has just a few counts. The chain has TRBV19 and TRBJ2-1, with 7 bases lining up with TRBD2. Trimming at V came to 5 bases and at J to 10 bases, leaving 2 bases not matched to a gene. The CDR3 runs to 11 residues. The germline V gene has CDR1 LNHDA and CDR2 SQIVND (reference sequence). In DNA, the CDR3 is TGTGCCAGTAGTCTAGCGGCCGAGCAGTTCTTC. Residues: CASSLAAEQFF. The full variable domain, in which reference TRBV19 and TRBJ2-1 provide the parts outside the CDR3, is DGGITQSPKYLFRKEGQNVTLSCEQNLNHDAMYWYRQDPGQGLRLIYYSQIVNDFQKGDIAEGYSVSREKKESFPLTVTSAQKNPTAFYLCASSLAAEQFFGPGTRLTVL.

This chain connects TRBV29-1 to TRBJ1-1; D gene ambiguous. This CDR3 has 14 residues. Trimming removed 7 bases from V and 0 bases from J, with 15 bases in between. Germline CDR1 SQVTM, CDR2 ANQGSEA. The CDR3 DNA is TGCAGCGCCCAAAGGGCAGACATGAACACTGAAGCTTTCTTT. It codes for CSAQRADMNTEAFF.

This chain connects TRBV30 to TRBJ2-7; unclear D gene. Germline V gene lookup returns CDR1 GTSNPN and CDR2 SVGIG (reference sequence). The CDR3 is made up of 12 amino acids. The germline V and J ends were trimmed by 5 bases and 7 bases, with 15 bases remaining between them. The CDR3 DNA sequence: TGTGCCTGGTCGCGGCAAGTCCAAGAGCAGTACTTC. It encodes CAWSRQVQEQYF. The full variable domain, its missing parts supplied by reference TRBV30 and TRBJ2-7, is SQTIHQWPATLVQPVGSPLSLECTVEGTSNPNLYWYRQAAGRGLQLLFYSVGIGQISSEVPQNLSASRPQDRQFILSSKKLLLSDSGFYLCAWSRQVQEQYFGPGTRLTVT.

There are a few counts of this clone. V usage is TRBV2 and J usage is TRBJ2-7; TRBD1 aligns across 11 bases. V lost 8 bases and J lost 4; bases outside the gene matches: 7. The CDR3 length is 14 residues. CDR1 is SNHLY, CDR2 FYNNEI, per germline. In DNA, the CDR3 is TGTGCCAGCGGGGGACAGGGGGGTAAATACGAGCAGTACTTC. Residues: CASGGQGGKYEQYF.